Below are 8 T cell receptor beta chains sequenced from a single sample in a study of Graves' ophthalmopathy and Graves' hyperthyroidism. The sequenced template was RNA, covering the TCR beta CDR3 region. The first-round RT-PCR employed HTBI primers together with the Qiagen OneStep RT-PCR kit. A multiplex PCR was then performed as the second round. In TCRdb, the multiplex PCR reads were re-called with MiXCR into one record per CDR3 protein. This table holds 1 million to 1.3 million distinct CDR3 sequences, 36% found once. The sample comprised peripheral blood or thyroid tissue (not recorded which). The origin of the receptors is an adult man with Graves' hyperthyroidism.

V usage is TRBV12-3 or TRBV12-4 and J usage is TRBJ2-5; D unclear. The CDR3 length is 17 residues. The V and J ends lost 3 bases and 0 bases respectively, with 17 bases between them. CDR3 in DNA: TGTGCCAGCAGTTTCTCCCCTGGAGCCGGAGACCAAGAGACCCAGTACTTC. The encoded protein is CASSFSPGAGDQETQYF.

This clonotype was seen at least ten times. This sequence joins TRBV19 and TRBJ1-4, with D hard to call. CDR1 and CDR2 (germline): LNHDA, SQIVND (reference sequence). This CDR3 has 15 amino acids. V was trimmed by 5 bases and J by 6 bases, leaving 16 bases between them. CDR3 protein: CASSPEHRLDEKLFF. The CDR3 DNA reads as TGTGCCAGTAGTCCTGAACATCGTTTGGATGAAAAACTGTTTTTT.

The chain uses TRBV15 and TRBJ2-1, with TRBD2 matching 10 bases. There are 17 residues in the CDR3. The V and J ends lost 0 bases and 10 bases, in that order; junction bases with no gene match: 12. Germline V gene sequence: CDR1 LNHNV, CDR2 YYDKDF (reference sequence). CDR3 sequence: CATSRDPAGGPRAEQFF. The CDR3 DNA reads as TGTGCCACCAGCAGAGATCCAGCGGGGGGGCCGCGGGCCGAGCAGTTCTTC.

This clonotype was picked up many times. This sequence joins TRBV14 and TRBJ1-3, with D uncertain. This CDR3 region has 16 residues. V lost 1 base to trimming and J lost 0 bases, with 10 bases between them. CDR1 is SGHDN and CDR2 is FVKESK in the germline V gene. The DNA for the CDR3 is TGTGCCAGCAGCCAAGTAGGCGGCTACTCTGGAAACACCATATATTTT. Translation gives CASSQVGGYSGNTIYF.

Concerning this clonotype itself: The germline gene is not matched at one end of the junction; a read error may be the cause. This sequence joins TRBV2 and TRBJ2-6, with 8 positions matching TRBD1. CDR1 and CDR2 (germline): SNHLY, FYNNEI. CDR3 size: 18 residues. CDR3 in amino acids: CASSGQGTTLSGANVLTF. For the CDR3, the DNA is TGTGCCAGCTCCGGACAGGGAACTACCTTATCTGGGGCCAACGTCCTGACCTTC.

Worth noting for this clonotype: Relative to the germline gene, one junction end is altered; a read error may explain this. This chain uses TRBV29-1 with TRBJ2-5; 8 positions match TRBD2. The CDR3 is 11 amino acids. Per the germline V gene, CDR1 is SQVTM and CDR2 is ANQGSEA. CDR3: CSVDSGSYVFF. The CDR3 nucleotides read TGCAGCGTTGACAGCGGGAGTTATGTGTTCTTC.

This clonotype was picked up many times. The chain carries TRBV7-2 and TRBJ2-7, with 7 nucleotides matching TRBD2. There are 13 residues in the CDR3. Trimming at V came to 1 base and at J to 4 bases, leaving 1 base not matched to a gene. CDR1 SGHTA and CDR2 FQGNSA come from the germline V gene. The CDR3 protein is CASSLGTRYEQYF. CDR3 nucleotide sequence: TGTGCCAGCAGCTTAGGGACTAGGTACGAGCAGTACTTC.

Comments on this clonotype: At one of its ends the junction is not consistent with the germline gene, which may arise from a read error. This chain connects TRBV9 to TRBJ1-5; D gene ambiguous. The length of the CDR3 is 15 residues. Germline V gene data show CDR1 as SGDLS and CDR2 as YYNGEE. The CDR3 region is CASSEDGMNNQPQHF. In DNA, the CDR3 is TGCGCCAGCAGTGAGGACGGCATGAACAATCAGCCCCAGCATTTT.